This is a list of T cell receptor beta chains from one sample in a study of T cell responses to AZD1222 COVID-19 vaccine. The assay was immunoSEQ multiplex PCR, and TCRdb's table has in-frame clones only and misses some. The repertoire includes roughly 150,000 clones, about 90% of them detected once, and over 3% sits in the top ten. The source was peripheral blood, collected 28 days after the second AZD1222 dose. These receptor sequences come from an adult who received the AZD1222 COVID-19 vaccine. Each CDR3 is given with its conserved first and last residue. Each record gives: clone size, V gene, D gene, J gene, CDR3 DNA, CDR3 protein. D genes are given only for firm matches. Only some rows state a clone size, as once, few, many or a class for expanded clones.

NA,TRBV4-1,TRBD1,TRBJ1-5,TGCGCCAGCAGCTCCGACAGGGGAAATCAGCCCCAGCATTTT,CASSSDRGNQPQHF
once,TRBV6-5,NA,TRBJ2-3,TGTGCCAGCAGTACGGGACTGGCGGTTACAGATACGCAGTATTTT,CASSTGLAVTDTQYF
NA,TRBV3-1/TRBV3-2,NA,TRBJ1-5,TGTGCCAGCAGCCCTGGGACCTTACGCAGCAATCAGCCCCAGCATTTT,CASSPGTLRSNQPQHF
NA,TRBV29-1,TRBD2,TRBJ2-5,TGCAGCGTCTCCCCGTGGCGGGGGAGGCAAGAGACCCAGTACTTC,CSVSPWRGRQETQYF
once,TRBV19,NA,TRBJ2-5,TGTGCCAGTAGTATAGACCCCTCGGGGCTAGTCCCCGAGACCCAGTACTTC,CASSIDPSGLVPETQYF
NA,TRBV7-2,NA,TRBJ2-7,TGTGCCAGCAGCTCCGCGGCGGGCGCCCTGACCTTCCACGAGCAGTACTTC,CASSSAAGALTFHEQYF
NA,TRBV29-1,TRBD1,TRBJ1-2,TGCAGCGTCGGGACAGGCAGTGGCTACACCTTC,CSVGTGSGYTF
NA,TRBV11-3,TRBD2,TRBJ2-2,TGTGCCAGCAGCTTAGCGGGGGGGCGAACCGGGGAGCTGTTTTTT,CASSLAGGRTGELFF
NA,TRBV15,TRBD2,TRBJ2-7,TGTGCCACCAGCATTGCGGGGGCCTACGAGCAGTACTTC,CATSIAGAYEQYF
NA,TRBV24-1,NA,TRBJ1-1,TGTGCCACCATTAAAGCAGGATTGGCCACTGAAGCTTTCTTT,CATIKAGLATEAFF
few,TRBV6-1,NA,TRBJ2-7,TGTGCCAGCAGTGAGCACAGGGCCGAGCAGTACTTC,CASSEHRAEQYF
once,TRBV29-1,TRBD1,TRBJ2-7,TGCAGCGTTGACTACGGGACAGGGGGCTACGAGCAGTACTTC,CSVDYGTGGYEQYF
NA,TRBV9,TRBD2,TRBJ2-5,TGTGCCAGCAGCGTAGGTAAGAGCGGGAGTAGTCGGGAGACCCAGTACTTC,CASSVGKSGSSRETQYF
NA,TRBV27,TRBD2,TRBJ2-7,TGTGCCAGCAGTTCGGGACTAGCGATACGACCCTACGAGCAGTACTTC,CASSSGLAIRPYEQYF
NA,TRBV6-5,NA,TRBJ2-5,TGTGCCAGCAACCCTAACAGGGTCCAAGAGACCCAGTACTTC,CASNPNRVQETQYF
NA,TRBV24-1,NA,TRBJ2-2,TGTGCCACCAGTGATTTGCGACGGCTCGGCGGGGAGCTGTTTTTT,CATSDLRRLGGELFF
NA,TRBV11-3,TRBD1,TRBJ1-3,TGTGCCAGCAGCGAGCGGACAGGGTCTGGAAACACCATATATTTT,CASSERTGSGNTIYF
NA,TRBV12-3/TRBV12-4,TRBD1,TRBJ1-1,TGTGCCAGCAGTTGGGGGACAGTTCCCTTCTTT,CASSWGTVPFF
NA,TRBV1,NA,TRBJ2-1,TGCACCAGCAGCCATTTGGCGCTATCACCCACGTCTAGGGGCAACCTCCACAATGAGCAGTTCTTC,CTSSHLALSPTSRGNLHNEQFF
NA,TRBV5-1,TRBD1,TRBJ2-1,TGCGCCAGCAGCCTGCAGACAGGGTGGGTTGAGCAGTTCTTC,CASSLQTGWVEQFF
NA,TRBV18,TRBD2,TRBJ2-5,TGTGCCAGCTCCCCGTTGGGCATAGCGGGAGGACGAGAGACCCAGTACTTC,CASSPLGIAGGRETQYF
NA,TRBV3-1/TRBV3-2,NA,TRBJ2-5,TGTGCCAGCAGCCAAGGGGCTGTTCAAGAGACCCAGTACTTC,CASSQGAVQETQYF
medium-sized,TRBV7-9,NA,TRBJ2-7,TGTGCCAGCAGCCTCATTAACTACGAGCAGTACTTC,CASSLINYEQYF
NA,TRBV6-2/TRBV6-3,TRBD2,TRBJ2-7,TGTGCCAGCAGTTACCTAGCGGGCCCCTACGAGCAGTACTTC,CASSYLAGPYEQYF
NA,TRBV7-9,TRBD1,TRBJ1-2,TGTGCCAGCAGCCAAGGGACAGGAACGGTTTGGGGCTACACCTTC,CASSQGTGTVWGYTF
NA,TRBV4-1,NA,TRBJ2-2,TGCGCCAGCAGCCACCTACAACGGTCGAACACCGGGGAGCTGTTTTTT,CASSHLQRSNTGELFF
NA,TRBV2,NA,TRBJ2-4,TGTGCCAGCTATACAGGGGGCCCAGCGGGGGGACAAAACATTCAGTACTTC,CASYTGGPAGGQNIQYF
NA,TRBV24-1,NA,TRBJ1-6,TGTGCCACCCTTGACTGGCCTTATAATTCACCCCTCCACTTT,CATLDWPYNSPLHF
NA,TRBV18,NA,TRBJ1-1,TGTGCCAGCTCACGAACTCACGGACACCTAAACACTGAAGCTTTCTTT,CASSRTHGHLNTEAFF